This T cell receptor beta chain was found in a study of cytomegalovirus exposure and HLA in healthy donors. Study-level points and caveats: A later analysis found first-cohort TCR clusters tended to co-occur in the 90 to 150 validation repertoires. There were a few CMV-associated chains whose specificity for CMV antigens was confirmed in vitro. The listing of 150 or so TCR beta chains classed them as cytomegalovirus-associated.

V gave up 2 bases and J gave up 3 bases, with 11 bases separating them. The CDR3 contains 13 residues. Germline lookup yields CDR1 SQVTM and CDR2 ANQGSEA. Worth noting for this clone: The antigen is undetermined.

Sequencing was performed with immunoSEQ multiplex PCR; in TCRdb, only in-frame clones are kept and a portion is missing. The table has around 220,000 clones, around 88% seen once; the top ten hold 2.9%. This TCR was sampled from a woman younger than 30 in good health and CMV-seronegative. The chain is built from TRBV29-1 and TRBJ2-7; D is unclear. The specimen sequenced was PBMCs. CDR3 region: CSVELGTNYEQYF. The CDR3 DNA reads as TGCAGCGTTGAATTGGGTACTAACTACGAGCAGTACTTC.